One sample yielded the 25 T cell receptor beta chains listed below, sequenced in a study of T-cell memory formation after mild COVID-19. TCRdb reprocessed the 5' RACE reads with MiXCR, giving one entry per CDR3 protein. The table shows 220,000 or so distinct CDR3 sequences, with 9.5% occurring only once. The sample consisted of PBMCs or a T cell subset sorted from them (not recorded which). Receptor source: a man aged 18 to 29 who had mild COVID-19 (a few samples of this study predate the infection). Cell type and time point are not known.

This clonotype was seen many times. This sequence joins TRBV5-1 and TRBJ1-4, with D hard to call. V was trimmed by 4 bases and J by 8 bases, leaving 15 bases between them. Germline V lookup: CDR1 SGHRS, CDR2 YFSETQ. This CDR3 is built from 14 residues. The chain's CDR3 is CASSTATGGEKLFF. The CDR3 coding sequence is TGCGCCAGCAGCACCGCTACGGGTGGGGAAAAACTGTTTTTT.

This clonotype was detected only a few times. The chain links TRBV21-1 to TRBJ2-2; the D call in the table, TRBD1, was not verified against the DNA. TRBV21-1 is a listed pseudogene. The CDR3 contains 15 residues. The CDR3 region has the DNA TGTGCCAGCACACGGGACACTACGAACACCGGGGAGCTGTTTTTT. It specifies CASTRDTTNTGELFF.

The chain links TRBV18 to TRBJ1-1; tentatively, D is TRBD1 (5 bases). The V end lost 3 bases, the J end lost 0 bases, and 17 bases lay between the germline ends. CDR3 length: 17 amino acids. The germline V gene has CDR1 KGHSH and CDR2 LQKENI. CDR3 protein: CASSPGGGTGVNTEAFF. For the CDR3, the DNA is TGTGCCAGCTCACCGGGTGGGGGGACTGGAGTGAACACTGAAGCTTTCTTT.

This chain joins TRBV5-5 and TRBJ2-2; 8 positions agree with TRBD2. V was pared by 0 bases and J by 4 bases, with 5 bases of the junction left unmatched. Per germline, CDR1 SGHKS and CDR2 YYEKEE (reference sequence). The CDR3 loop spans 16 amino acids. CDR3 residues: CASSLEQREITGELFF. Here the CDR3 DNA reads TGTGCCAGCAGCTTGGAACAGCGGGAGATCACCGGGGAGCTGTTTTTT. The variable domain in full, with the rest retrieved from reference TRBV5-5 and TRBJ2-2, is DAGVTQSPTHLIKTRGQQVTLRCSPISGHKSVSWYQQVLGQGPQFIFQYYEKEERGRGNFPDRFSARQFPNYSSELNVNALLLGDSALYLCASSLEQREITGELFFGEGSRLTVL.

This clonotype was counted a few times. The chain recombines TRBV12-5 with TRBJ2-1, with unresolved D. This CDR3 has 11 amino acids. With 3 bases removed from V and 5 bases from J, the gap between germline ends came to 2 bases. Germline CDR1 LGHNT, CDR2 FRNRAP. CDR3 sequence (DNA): TGTGCTAGTGGTTTAAACAATGAGCAGTTCTTC. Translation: CASGLNNEQFF.

In DNA, the CDR3 is TGTGCCAGCAGCACCCCGGACAGGGCGGAGGAGACCCAGTACTTC. Translated, it gives CASSTPDRAEETQYF. V is TRBV5-4 and J is TRBJ2-5; TRBD1 aligns across 8 bases. This CDR3 has 15 residues. V was clipped by 4 bases and J by 5 bases; unmatched bases: 10. The germline gives CDR1 SGHNT, CDR2 YYREEE (reference sequence).

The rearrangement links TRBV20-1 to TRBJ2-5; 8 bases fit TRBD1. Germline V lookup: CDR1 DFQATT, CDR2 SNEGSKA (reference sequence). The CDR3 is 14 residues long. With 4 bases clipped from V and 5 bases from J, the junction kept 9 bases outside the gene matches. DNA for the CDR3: TGCAGTGCTATCCGAGGACAGGGAAGGGAGACCCAGTACTTC. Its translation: CSAIRGQGRETQYF.

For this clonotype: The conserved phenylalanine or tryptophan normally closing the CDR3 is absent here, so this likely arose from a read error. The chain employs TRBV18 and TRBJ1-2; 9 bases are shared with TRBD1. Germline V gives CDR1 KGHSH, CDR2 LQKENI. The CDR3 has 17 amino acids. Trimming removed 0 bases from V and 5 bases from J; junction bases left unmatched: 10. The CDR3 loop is CASSPPFSTGQGYGYTL. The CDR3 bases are TGTGCCAGCTCACCACCTTTTTCTACGGGACAGGGTTATGGCTACACCTTA.

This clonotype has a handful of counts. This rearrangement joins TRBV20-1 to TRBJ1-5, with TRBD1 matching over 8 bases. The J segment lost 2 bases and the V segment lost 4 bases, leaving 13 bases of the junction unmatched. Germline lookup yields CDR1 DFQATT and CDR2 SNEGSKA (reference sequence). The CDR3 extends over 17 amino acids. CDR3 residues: CSANDRGRGVGNQPQHF. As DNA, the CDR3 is TGCAGTGCTAACGACAGGGGAAGAGGGGTAGGCAATCAGCCCCAGCATTTT.

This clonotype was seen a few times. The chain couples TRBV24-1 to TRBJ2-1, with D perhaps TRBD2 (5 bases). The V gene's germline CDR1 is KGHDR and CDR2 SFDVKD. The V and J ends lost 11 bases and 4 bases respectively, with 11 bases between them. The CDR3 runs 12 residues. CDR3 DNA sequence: TGTGCCAGCGGTTCGGGATACAATGAGCAGTTCTTC. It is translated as CASGSGYNEQFF.

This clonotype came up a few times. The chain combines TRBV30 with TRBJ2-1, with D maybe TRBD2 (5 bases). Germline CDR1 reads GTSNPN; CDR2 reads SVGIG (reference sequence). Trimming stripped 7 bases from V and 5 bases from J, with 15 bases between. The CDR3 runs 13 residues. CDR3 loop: CAFSDGMDNEQFF. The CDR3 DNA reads TGTGCCTTTTCGGACGGGATGGACAATGAGCAGTTCTTC.

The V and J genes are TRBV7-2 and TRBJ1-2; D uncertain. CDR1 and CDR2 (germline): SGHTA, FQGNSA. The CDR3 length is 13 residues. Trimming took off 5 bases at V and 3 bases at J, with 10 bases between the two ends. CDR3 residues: CASSTYNDYGYTF. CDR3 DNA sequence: TGTGCCAGCAGCACGTATAATGACTATGGCTACACCTTC.

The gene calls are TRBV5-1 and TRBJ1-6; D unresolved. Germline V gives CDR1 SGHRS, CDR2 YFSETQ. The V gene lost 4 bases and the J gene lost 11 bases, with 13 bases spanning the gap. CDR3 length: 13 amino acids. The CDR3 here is CASSPHEFPPLHF. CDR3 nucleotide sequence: TGCGCCAGCAGCCCGCACGAGTTTCCACCCCTCCACTTT.

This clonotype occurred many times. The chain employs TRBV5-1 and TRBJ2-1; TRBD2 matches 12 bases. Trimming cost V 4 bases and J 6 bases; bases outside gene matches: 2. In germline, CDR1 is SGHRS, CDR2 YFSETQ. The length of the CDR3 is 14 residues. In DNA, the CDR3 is TGCGCCAGCAGCCTAGCGGGGGGGCCCAATGAGCAGTTCTTC. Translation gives CASSLAGGPNEQFF.

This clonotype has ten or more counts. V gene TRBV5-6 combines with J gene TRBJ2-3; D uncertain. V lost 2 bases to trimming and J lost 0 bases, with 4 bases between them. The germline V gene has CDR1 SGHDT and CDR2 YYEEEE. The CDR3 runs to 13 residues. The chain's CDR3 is CASSFLSTDTQYF. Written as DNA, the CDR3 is TGTGCCAGCAGCTTTCTCAGCACAGATACGCAGTATTTT.

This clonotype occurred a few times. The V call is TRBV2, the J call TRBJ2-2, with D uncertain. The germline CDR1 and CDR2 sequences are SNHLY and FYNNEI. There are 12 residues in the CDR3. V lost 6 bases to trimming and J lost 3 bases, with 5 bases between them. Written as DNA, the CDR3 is TGTGCCAGCAGAGATGACACCGGGGAGCTGTTTTTT. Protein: CASRDDTGELFF.

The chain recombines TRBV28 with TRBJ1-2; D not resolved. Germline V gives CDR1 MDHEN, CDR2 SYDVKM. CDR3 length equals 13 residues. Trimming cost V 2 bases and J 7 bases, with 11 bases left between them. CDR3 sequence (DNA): TGTGCCAGCAGTTTAGACACTTTGGGTGGCTACACCTTC. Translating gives CASSLDTLGGYTF.

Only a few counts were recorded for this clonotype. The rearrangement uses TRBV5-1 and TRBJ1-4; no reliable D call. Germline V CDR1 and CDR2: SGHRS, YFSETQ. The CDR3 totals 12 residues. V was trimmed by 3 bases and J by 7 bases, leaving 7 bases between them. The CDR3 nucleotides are TGCGCCAGCAGCTACATGGGTGAAAAACTGTTTTTT. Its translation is CASSYMGEKLFF.

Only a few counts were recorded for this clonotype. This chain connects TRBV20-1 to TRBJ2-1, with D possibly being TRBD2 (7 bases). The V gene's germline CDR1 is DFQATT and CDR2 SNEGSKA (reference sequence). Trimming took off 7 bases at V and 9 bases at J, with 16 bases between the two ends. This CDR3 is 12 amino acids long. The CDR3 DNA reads TGCAGTGTTAGGGGGGGCCGTGGTGAGCAGTTCTTC. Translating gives CSVRGGRGEQFF.

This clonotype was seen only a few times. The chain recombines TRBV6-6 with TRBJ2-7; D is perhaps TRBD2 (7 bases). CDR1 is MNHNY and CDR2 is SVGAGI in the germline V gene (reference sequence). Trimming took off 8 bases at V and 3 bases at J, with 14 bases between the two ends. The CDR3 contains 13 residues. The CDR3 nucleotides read TGTGCCAGCTCTCTAGCGGACAGCTACGAGCAGTACTTC. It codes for CASSLADSYEQYF.

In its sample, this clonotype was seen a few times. For the CDR3, the DNA is TGTGCCATCAGTGGGGACAGGGGGCGGCAGTTCTTC. Residues: CAISGDRGRQFF. The rearrangement uses TRBV10-3 and TRBJ2-1; 12 bases fit TRBD1. Germline CDR1 and CDR2: ENHRY and SYGVKD. V lost 4 bases and J lost 12; bases outside the gene matches: 1. The CDR3 is 12 amino acids.

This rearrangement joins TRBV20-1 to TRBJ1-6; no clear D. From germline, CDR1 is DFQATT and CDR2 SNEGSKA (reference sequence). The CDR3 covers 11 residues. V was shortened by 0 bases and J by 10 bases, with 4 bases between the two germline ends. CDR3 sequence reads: CSAREGSPLHF. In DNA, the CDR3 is TGCAGTGCTAGAGAGGGCTCACCCCTCCACTTT.

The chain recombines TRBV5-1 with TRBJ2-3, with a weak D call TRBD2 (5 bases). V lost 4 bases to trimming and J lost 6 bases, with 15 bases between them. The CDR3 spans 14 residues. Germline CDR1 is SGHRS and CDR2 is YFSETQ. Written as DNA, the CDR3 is TGCGCCAGCAGCAAGGAGGCGGTTTTGGATACGCAGTATTTT. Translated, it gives CASSKEAVLDTQYF.

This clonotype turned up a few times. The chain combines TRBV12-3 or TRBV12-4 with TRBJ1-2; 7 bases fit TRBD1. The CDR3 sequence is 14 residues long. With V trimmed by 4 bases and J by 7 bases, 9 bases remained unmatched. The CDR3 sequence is CASSWTGPGGGYTF. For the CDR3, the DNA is TGTGCCAGCAGTTGGACAGGTCCCGGGGGTGGCTACACCTTC.

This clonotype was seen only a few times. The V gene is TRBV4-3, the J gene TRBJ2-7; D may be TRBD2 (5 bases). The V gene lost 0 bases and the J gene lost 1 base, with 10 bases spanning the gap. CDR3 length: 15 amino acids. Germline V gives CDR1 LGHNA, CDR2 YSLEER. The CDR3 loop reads CASSQDAGGSYEQYF. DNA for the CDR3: TGCGCCAGCAGCCAAGATGCGGGCGGGTCCTACGAGCAGTACTTC.